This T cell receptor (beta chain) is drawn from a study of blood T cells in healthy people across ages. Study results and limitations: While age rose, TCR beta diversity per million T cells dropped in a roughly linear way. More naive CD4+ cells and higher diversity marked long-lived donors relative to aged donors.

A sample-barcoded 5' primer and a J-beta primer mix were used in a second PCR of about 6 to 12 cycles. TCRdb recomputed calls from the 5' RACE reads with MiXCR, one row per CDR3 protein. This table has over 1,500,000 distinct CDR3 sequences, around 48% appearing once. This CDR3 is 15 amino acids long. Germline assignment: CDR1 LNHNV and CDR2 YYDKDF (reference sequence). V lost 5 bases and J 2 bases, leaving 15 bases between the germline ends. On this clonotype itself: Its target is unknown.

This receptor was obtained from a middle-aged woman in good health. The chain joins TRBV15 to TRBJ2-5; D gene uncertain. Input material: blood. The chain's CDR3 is CATSPAIQRQETQYF. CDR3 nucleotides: TGTGCCACCAGCCCTGCCATCCAAAGACAAGAGACCCAGTACTTC.